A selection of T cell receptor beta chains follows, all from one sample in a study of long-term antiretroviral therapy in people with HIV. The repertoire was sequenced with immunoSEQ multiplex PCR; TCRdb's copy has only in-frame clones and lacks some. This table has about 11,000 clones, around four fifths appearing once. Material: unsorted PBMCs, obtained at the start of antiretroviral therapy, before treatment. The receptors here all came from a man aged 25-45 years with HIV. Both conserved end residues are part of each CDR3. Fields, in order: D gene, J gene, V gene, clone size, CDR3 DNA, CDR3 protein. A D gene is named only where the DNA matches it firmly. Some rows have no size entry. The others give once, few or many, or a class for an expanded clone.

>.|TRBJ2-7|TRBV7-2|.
TGTGCCAGCAGCCCAAGTATGTCAGAGCAGTACTTC
CASSPSMSEQYF
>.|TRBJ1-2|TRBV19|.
TGTGCCAGTAGTAACCCGTCCGGGACAAGCTATGGCTACACCTTC
CASSNPSGTSYGYTF
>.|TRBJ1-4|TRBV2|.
TGTGCCAGCAGTGATTGGGCGGGCGGTGAAAAACTGTTTTTT
CASSDWAGGEKLFF
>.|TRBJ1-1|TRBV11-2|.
TGTGCCAGCAGCTACTGGGGGAACACTGAAGCTTTCTTT
CASSYWGNTEAFF
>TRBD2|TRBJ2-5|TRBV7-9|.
TGTGCCAGCAGCTTGCATGAGCGGGGGGGCCGGGAGACCCAGTACTTC
CASSLHERGGRETQYF
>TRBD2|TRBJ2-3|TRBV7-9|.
TGTGCCAGCAGCTCTAGCGGGAGTCCCTCTAGGGGAGGAGATACGCAGTATTTT
CASSSSGSPSRGGDTQYF
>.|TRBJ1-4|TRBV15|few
TGTGCCACCAGGAAAGGGATTACTAATGAAAAACTGTTTTTT
CATRKGITNEKLFF
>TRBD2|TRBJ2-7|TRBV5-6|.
TGTGCCAGCACCTCCCCAACGGGGAGGGATGGTTCCTACGAGCAGTACTTC
CASTSPTGRDGSYEQYF
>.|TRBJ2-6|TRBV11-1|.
TGTGCCAGCAGCCCGACTGGGGCCAACGTCCTGACTTTC
CASSPTGANVLTF
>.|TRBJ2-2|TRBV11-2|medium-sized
TGTGCCAGCAGCTCCAGTTCCTGGGGCGGCACCGGGGAGCTGTTTTTT
CASSSSSWGGTGELFF
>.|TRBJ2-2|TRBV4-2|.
TGTGCCAGCAGCCCGCAGACTAACACCGGGGAGCTGTTTTTT
CASSPQTNTGELFF
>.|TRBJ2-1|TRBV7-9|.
TGTGCCAGCAGCCCCACTACCGGGTCCTCCTACAATGAGCAGTTCTTC
CASSPTTGSSYNEQFF
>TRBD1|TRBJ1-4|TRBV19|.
TGTGCCAGTAGTACCGCGAGGGGGCCAAATGAAAAACTGTTTTTT
CASSTARGPNEKLFF
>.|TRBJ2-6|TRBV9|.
TGTGCCAGCAGCGTAATAACATCTGGGGCCAACGTCCTGACTTTC
CASSVITSGANVLTF
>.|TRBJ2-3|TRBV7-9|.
TGTGCCAGCACGCCCGGGGATACGCAGTATTTT
CASTPGDTQYF
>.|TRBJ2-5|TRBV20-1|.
TGCAGTGCTAGACGGGGAGAGACCCAGTACTTC
CSARRGETQYF
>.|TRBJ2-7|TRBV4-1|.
TGCGCCAGCAGCCTCCCCGGGGGCTACGAGCAGTACTTC
CASSLPGGYEQYF